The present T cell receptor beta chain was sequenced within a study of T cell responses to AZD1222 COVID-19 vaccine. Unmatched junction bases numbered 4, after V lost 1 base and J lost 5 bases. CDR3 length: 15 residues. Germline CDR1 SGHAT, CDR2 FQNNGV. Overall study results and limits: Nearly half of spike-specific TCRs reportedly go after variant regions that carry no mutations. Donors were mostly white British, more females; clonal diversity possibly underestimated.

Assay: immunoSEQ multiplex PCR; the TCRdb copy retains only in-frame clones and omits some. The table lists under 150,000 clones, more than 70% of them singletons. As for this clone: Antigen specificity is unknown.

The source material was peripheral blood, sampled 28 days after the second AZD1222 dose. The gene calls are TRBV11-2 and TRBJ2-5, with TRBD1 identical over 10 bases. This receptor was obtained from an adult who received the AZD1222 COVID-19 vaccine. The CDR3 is CASSLAGTGVETQYF. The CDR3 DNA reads TGTGCCAGCAGCTTAGCAGGGACAGGGGTCGAGACCCAGTACTTC.